This TCR beta chain is from a study of T cells in Graves' hyperthyroidism and ophthalmopathy. What was amplified from RNA transcripts were TCR beta CDR3 regions. TCR CDR3 underwent first-round RT-PCR with the HTBI primer set. TCRdb reprocessed the multiplex PCR reads with MiXCR, giving one entry per CDR3 protein. The data show a few hundred thousand distinct CDR3 sequences, with 15% to 20% seen just once and roughly 53% held by the top ten. This clonotype was picked up many times. Specimen: blood. The receptor was derived from a woman aged 60-75 years with Graves' ophthalmopathy.

In nucleotides, the CDR3 is TGTGCCAGCAGTTCTCGGACAGGCAATCAGCCCCAGCATTTT. Residues: CASSSRTGNQPQHF. The chain recombines TRBV28 with TRBJ1-5; possibly TRBD1 for D (6 bases). Germline lookup yields CDR1 MDHEN and CDR2 SYDVKM. CDR3 length: 14 amino acids. Trimming left V 4 bases short and J 2 bases short, with 9 bases between.